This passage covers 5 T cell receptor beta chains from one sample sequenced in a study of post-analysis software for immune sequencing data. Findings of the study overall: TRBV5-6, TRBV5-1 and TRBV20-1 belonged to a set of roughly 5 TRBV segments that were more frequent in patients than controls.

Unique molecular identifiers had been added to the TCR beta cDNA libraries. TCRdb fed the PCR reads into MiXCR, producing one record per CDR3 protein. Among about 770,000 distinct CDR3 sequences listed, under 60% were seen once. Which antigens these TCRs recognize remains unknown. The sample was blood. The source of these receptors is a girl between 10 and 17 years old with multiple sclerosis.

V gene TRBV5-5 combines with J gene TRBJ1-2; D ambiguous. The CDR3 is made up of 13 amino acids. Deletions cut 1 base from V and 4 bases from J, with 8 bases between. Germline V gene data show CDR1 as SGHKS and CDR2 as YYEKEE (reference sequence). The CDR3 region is CASSLFRSYGYTF. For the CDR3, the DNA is TGTGCCAGCAGCTTGTTCAGATCCTATGGCTACACCTTC. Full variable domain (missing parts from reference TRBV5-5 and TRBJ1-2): DAGVTQSPTHLIKTRGQQVTLRCSPISGHKSVSWYQQVLGQGPQFIFQYYEKEERGRGNFPDRFSARQFPNYSSELNVNALLLGDSALYLCASSLFRSYGYTFGSGTRLTVV.

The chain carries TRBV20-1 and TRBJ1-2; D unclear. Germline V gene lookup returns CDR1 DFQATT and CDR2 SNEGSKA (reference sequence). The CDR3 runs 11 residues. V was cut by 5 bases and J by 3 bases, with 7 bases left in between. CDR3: CSALRDYGYTF. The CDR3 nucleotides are TGCAGTGCTTTAAGGGACTATGGCTACACCTTC.

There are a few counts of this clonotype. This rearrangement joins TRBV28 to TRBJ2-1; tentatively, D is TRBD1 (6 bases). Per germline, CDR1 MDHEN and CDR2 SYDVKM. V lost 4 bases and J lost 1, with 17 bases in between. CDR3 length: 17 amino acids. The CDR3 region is CASSWGQESFSYNEQFF. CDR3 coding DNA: TGTGCCAGCAGTTGGGGGCAGGAGAGTTTTTCCTACAATGAGCAGTTCTTC.

CDR3 DNA sequence: TGCAGCGTTGATCCCCCTCCGACAGGCTACACCTTC. Its protein is CSVDPPPTGYTF. V gene TRBV29-1 combines with J gene TRBJ1-2; D call uncertain. This CDR3 has 12 amino acids. The germline CDR1 and CDR2 sequences are SQVTM and ANQGSEA. V shed 3 bases and J shed 8 bases, with 13 bases lying between them.

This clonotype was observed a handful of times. The chain's CDR3 is CASSPGQRGDTQYF. Here the CDR3 DNA reads TGTGCCAGTAGCCCGGGACAGAGAGGAGATACGCAGTATTTT. The genes are TRBV7-2 and TRBJ2-3; 7 nucleotides line up with TRBD1. Trimming removed 9 bases from V and 5 bases from J; junction bases left unmatched: 11. The CDR3 covers 14 residues. The germline V gene encodes CDR1 SGHTA and CDR2 FQGNSA.